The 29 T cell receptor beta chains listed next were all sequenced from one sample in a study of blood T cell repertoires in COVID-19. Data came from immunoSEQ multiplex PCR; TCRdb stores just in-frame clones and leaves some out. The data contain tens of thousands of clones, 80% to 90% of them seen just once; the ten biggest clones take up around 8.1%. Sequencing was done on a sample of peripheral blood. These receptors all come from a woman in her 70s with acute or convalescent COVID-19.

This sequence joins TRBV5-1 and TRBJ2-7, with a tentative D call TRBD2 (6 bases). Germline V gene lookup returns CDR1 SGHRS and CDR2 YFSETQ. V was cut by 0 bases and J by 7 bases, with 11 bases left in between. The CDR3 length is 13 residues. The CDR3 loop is CASSLAGTFEQYF. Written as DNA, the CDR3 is TGCGCCAGCAGCTTGGCCGGGACTTTTGAGCAGTACTTC.

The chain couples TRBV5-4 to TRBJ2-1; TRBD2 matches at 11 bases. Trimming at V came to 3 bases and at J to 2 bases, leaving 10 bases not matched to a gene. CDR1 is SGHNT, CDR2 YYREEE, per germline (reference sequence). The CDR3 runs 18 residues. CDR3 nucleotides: TGTGCCAGCAGCTCGATGACTAGCGGGAAAGGGACCTACAATGAGCAGTTCTTC. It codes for CASSSMTSGKGTYNEQFF. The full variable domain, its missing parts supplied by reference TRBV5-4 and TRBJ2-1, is ETGVTQSPTHLIKTRGQQVTLRCSSQSGHNTVSWYQQALGQGPQFIFQYYREEENGRGNFPPRFSGLQFPNYSSELNVNALELDDSALYLCASSSMTSGKGTYNEQFFGPGTRLTVL.

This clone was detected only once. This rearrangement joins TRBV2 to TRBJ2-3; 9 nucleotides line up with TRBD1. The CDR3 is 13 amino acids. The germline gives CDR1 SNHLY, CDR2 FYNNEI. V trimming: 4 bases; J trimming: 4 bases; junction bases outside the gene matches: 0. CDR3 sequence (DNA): TGTGCCAGCAGTGGGGACAGGGCAGATACGCAGTATTTT. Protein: CASSGDRADTQYF.

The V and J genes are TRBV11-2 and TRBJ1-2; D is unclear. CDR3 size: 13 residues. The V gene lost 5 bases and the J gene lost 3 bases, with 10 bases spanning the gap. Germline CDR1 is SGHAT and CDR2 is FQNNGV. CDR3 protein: CASSRDGYYGYTF. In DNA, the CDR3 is TGTGCCAGCAGCCGAGACGGGTACTATGGCTACACCTTC.

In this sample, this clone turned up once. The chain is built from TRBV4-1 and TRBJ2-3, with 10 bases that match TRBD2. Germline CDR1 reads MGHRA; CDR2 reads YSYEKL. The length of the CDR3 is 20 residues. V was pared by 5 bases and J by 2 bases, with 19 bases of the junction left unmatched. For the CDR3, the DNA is TGCGCCAGCAGCTTGAAACTTAGCGGGGGGTCCCTCCTTAACACAGATACGCAGTATTTT. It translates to CASSLKLSGGSLLNTDTQYF.

The CDR3 sequence is CASSLESTSPDEQYF. The CDR3 coding sequence is TGTGCCAGCAGCTTGGAGTCGACATCTCCGGACGAGCAGTACTTC. The chain recombines TRBV5-5 with TRBJ2-7; no firm D call. Germline V lookup: CDR1 SGHKS, CDR2 YYEKEE (reference sequence). V gave up 0 bases and J gave up 5 bases, with 15 bases separating them. This CDR3 contains 15 residues.

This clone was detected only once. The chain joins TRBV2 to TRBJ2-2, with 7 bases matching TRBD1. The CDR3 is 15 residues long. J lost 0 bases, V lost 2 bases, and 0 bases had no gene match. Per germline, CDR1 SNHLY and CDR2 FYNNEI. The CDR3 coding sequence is TGTGCCAGCAGTGAACAGGGGGCGAACACCGGGGAGCTGTTTTTT. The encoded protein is CASSEQGANTGELFF.

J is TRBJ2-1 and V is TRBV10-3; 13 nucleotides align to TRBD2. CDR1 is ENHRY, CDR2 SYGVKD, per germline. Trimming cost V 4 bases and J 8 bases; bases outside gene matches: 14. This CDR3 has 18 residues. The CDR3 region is CAISGRTSGGQPFDEQFF. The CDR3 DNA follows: TGTGCCATCAGTGGGCGGACTAGCGGGGGCCAGCCCTTCGATGAGCAGTTCTTC.

This chain's CDR3 is CASSDLTGGTDTQYF. CDR3 coding DNA: TGTGCCAGCAGTGACCTGACAGGGGGCACAGATACGCAGTATTTT. V usage is TRBV6-1 and J usage is TRBJ2-3; 8 nucleotides line up with TRBD1. The length of the CDR3 is 15 residues. Germline V gene data show CDR1 as MNHNS and CDR2 as SASEGT. Trimming took 3 bases from V and 1 from J; bases not matched to a gene: 3.

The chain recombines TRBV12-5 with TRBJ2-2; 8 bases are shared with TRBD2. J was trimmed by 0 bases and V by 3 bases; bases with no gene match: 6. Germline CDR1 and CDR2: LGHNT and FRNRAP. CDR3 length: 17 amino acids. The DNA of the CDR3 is TGTGCTAGTGGTTTATTCCAAGCGGGGGCGAACACCGGGGAGCTGTTTTTT. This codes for CASGLFQAGANTGELFF. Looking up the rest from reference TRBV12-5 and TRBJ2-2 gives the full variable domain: DARVTQTPRHKVTEMGQEVTMRCQPILGHNTVFWYRQTMMQGLELLAYFRNRAPLDDSGMPKDRFSAEMPDATLATLKIQPSEPRDSAVYFCASGLFQAGANTGELFFGEGSRLTVL.

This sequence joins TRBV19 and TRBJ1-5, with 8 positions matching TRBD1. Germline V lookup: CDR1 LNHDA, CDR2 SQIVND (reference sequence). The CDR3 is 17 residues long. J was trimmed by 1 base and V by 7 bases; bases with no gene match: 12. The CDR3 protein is CASIPSGGAWSNQPQHF. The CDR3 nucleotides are TGTGCCAGTATCCCGTCAGGGGGCGCGTGGAGCAATCAGCCCCAGCATTTT.

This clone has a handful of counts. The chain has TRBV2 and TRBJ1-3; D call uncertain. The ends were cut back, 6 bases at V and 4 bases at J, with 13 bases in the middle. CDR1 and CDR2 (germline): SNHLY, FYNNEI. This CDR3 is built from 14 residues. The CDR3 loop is CASSLALDGNTIYF. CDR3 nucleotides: TGTGCCAGCAGCTTAGCGTTGGACGGAAACACCATATATTTT.

The DNA of the CDR3 is TGCGCCAGCAGACTTCCGAACACCGGGGAGCTGTTTTTT. Translating gives CASRLPNTGELFF. V usage is TRBV5-1 and J usage is TRBJ2-2; D is undetermined. The CDR3 is 13 residues long. Between the trimmed V and J ends, which lost 5 bases and 0 bases, there was a span of 5 bases. Per the germline V gene, CDR1 is SGHRS and CDR2 is YFSETQ. The full variable domain, rest sourced from reference TRBV5-1 and TRBJ2-2, is KAGVTQTPRYLIKTRGQQVTLSCSPISGHRSVSWYQQTPGQGLQFLFEYFSETQRNKGNFPGRFSGRQFSNSRSEMNVSTLELGDSALYLCASRLPNTGELFFGEGSRLTVL.

DNA of the CDR3: TGTGCCACCAGCAGAGGAGGACAGCAGAACACTGAAGCTTTCTTT. The encoded protein is CATSRGGQQNTEAFF. J is TRBJ1-1 and V is TRBV15, with D possibly TRBD1 on 6 matching bases. The CDR3 length is 15 residues. The germline V gene encodes CDR1 LNHNV and CDR2 YYDKDF (reference sequence). Deletions cut 1 base from V and 1 base from J, with 10 bases between. Using reference TRBV15 and TRBJ1-1 for the parts outside the CDR3, the full variable domain is DAMVIQNPRYQVTQFGKPVTLSCSQTLNHNVMYWYQQKSSQAPKLLFHYYDKDFNNEADTPDNFQSRRPNTSFCFLDIRSPGLGDTAMYLCATSRGGQQNTEAFFGQGTRLTVV.

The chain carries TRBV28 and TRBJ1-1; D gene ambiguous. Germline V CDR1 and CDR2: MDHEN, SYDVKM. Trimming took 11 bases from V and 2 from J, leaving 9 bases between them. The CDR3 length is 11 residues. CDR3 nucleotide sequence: TGTGCCGGCGGGAGAAACACTGAAGCTTTCTTT. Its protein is CAGGRNTEAFF.

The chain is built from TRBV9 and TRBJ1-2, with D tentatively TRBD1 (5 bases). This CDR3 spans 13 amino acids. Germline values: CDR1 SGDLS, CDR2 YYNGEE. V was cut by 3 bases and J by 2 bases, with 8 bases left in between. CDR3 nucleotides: TGTGCCAGCAGCGAACAGGAAAACTATGGCTACACCTTC. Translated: CASSEQENYGYTF.

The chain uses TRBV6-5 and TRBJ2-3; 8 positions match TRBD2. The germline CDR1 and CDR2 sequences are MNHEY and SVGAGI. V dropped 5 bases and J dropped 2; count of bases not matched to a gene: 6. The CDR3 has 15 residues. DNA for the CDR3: TGTGCCAGCAGTCCCCGGGGGGGCTACACAGATACGCAGTATTTT. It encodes CASSPRGGYTDTQYF.

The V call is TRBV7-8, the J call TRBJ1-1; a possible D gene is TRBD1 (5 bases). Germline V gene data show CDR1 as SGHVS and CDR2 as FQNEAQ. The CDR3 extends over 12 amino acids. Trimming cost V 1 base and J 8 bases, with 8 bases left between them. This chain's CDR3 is CASSLGQPEAFF. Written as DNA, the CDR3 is TGTGCCAGCAGCTTAGGACAGCCAGAAGCTTTCTTT.

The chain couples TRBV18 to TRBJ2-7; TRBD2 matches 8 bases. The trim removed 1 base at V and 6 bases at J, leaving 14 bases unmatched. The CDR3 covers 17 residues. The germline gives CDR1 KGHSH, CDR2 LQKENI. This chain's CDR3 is CASSPRPASGGFSEQYF. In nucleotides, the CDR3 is TGTGCCAGCTCACCACGCCCTGCCAGCGGGGGTTTTTCCGAGCAGTACTTC.

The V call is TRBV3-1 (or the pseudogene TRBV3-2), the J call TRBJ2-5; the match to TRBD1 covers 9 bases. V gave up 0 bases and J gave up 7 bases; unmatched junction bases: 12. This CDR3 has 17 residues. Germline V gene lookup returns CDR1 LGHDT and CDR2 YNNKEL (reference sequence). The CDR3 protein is CASSQDRGQGNVGTQYF. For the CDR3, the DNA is TGTGCCAGCAGCCAAGATCGGGGACAGGGAAACGTGGGGACCCAGTACTTC.

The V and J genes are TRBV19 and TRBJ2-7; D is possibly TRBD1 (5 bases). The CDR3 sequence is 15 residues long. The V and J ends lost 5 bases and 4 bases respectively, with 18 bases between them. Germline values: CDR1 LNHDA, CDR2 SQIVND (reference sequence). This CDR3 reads CASSQWGRYGYEQYF. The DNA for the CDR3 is TGTGCCAGTAGTCAATGGGGCAGGTACGGGTACGAGCAGTACTTC.

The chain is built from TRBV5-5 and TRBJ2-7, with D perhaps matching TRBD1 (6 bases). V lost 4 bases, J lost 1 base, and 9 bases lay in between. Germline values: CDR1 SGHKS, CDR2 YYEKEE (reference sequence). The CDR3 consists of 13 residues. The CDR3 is CASSQQGSYEQYF. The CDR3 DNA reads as TGTGCCAGCAGCCAACAGGGTTCCTACGAGCAGTACTTC.

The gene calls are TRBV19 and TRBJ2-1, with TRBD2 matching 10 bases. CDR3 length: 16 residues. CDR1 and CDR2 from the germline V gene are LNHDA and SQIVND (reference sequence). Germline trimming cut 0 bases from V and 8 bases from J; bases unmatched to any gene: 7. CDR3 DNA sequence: TGTGCCAGTAGTATAGAGCTAGCGGGAGTGGTAGATGAGCAGTTCTTC. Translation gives CASSIELAGVVDEQFF.

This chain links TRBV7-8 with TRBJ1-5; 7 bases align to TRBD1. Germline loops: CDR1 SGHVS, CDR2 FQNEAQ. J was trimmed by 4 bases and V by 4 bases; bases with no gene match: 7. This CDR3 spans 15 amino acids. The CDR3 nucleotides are TGTGCCAGCAGCTCTGACAGGGCTCGGAATCAGCCCCAGCATTTT. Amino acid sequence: CASSSDRARNQPQHF.

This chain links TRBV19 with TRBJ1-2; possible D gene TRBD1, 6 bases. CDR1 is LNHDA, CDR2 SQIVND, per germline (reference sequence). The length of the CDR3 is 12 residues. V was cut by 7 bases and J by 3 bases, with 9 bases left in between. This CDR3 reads CASTTGYYGYTF. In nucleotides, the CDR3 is TGTGCCAGTACCACAGGGTACTATGGCTACACCTTC. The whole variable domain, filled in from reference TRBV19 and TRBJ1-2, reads DGGITQSPKYLFRKEGQNVTLSCEQNLNHDAMYWYRQDPGQGLRLIYYSQIVNDFQKGDIAEGYSVSREKKESFPLTVTSAQKNPTAFYLCASTTGYYGYTFGSGTRLTVV.

CDR3 sequence reads: CASSELGQNTGELFF. Here the CDR3 DNA reads TGTGCCAGCAGTGAGTTGGGACAAAACACCGGGGAGCTGTTTTTT. This chain connects TRBV6-1 to TRBJ2-2; possible D gene TRBD1, 6 bases. Between the trimmed V and J ends, which lost 3 bases and 2 bases, there was a span of 10 bases. The CDR3 has 15 amino acids. Per the germline V gene, CDR1 is MNHNS and CDR2 is SASEGT.

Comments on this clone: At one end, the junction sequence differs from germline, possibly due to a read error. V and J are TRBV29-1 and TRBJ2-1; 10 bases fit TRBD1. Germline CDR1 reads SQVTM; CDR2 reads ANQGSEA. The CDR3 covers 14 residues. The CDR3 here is CSVEATGGLVPEIF. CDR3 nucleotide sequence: TGCAGCGTTGAGGCGACAGGGGGCTTGGTCCCCGAGATCTTC.

The CDR3 here is CASSPLAGGYEQYF. As DNA, the CDR3 is TGCGCCAGCAGCCCACTAGCGGGAGGGTACGAGCAGTACTTC. The V call is TRBV5-1, the J call TRBJ2-7; 13 bases align to TRBD2. V lost 4 bases, J lost 4 bases, and 2 bases stayed unmatched. The CDR3 is made up of 14 amino acids. Germline V gene data show CDR1 as SGHRS and CDR2 as YFSETQ.

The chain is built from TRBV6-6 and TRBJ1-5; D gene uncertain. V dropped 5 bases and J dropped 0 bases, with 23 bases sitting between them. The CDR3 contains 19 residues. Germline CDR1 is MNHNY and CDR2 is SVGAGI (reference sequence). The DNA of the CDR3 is TGTGCCAGCAGTCGACTGTCTACCCTTTACAGTTATAGCAATCAGCCCCAGCATTTT. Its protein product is CASSRLSTLYSYSNQPQHF.